This T cell receptor (beta chain) was sequenced for a study of cytomegalovirus exposure and HLA in healthy donors. The table lists this clone with a count of one. Germline V CDR1 and CDR2: LGHNA, YSLEER. The CDR3 covers 13 residues. Trimming pared 5 bases from V and 3 bases from J, leaving 10 bases between. The method was immunoSEQ multiplex PCR; TCRdb's version includes in-frame clones alone and lacks a portion of them. The table shows about 170,000 clones, with about 87% occurring only once. The chain joins TRBV4-3 to TRBJ1-1; D perhaps matches TRBD1 (5 bases). Source material: PBMCs. The clonotype originates from a woman between 25 and 40 years old in good health and CMV-seronegative. This chain's CDR3 is CASSVRGDTEAFF. The CDR3 nucleotides are TGCGCCAGCAGCGTCCGGGGGGACACTGAAGCTTTCTTT.